The 17 T cell receptor beta chains listed next were all sequenced from one sample in a study of blood T cell repertoires in COVID-19. The repertoire was sequenced with immunoSEQ multiplex PCR; TCRdb's copy has only in-frame clones and lacks some. Of about 360,000 clones listed, 70% to 90% are singletons. Input material: PBMCs or T cells enriched from blood (not recorded which). These receptor sequences come from a woman in her thirties or forties with acute COVID-19.

The J gene is TRBJ1-1, the V gene TRBV6-5; D unclear. The CDR3 contains 14 residues. V was trimmed by 6 bases and J by 0 bases, leaving 11 bases between them. Germline CDR1 MNHEY, CDR2 SVGAGI. CDR3 sequence: CASRTHNMNTEAFF. The CDR3 coding sequence is TGTGCCAGCAGAACACACAACATGAACACTGAAGCTTTCTTT.

The chain joins TRBV29-1 to TRBJ2-1; possible D gene TRBD2, 5 bases. Germline V gene data show CDR1 as SQVTM and CDR2 as ANQGSEA. The CDR3 totals 10 residues. Between the trimmed V and J ends, which lost 4 bases and 10 bases, there was a span of 8 bases. CDR3 amino acids: CSVAEREQFF. DNA for the CDR3: TGCAGCGTTGCGGAGCGGGAGCAGTTCTTC.

The chain couples TRBV19 to TRBJ1-6; weak D call: TRBD1 (6 bases). CDR1 is LNHDA and CDR2 is SQIVND in the germline V gene (reference sequence). Trimming took 10 bases from V and 7 from J, leaving 17 bases between them. This CDR3 has 14 residues. The CDR3 reads CATAPDSLNSPLHF. CDR3 DNA sequence: TGTGCCACCGCGCCGGACAGCCTAAATTCACCCCTCCACTTT.

V is TRBV11-3 and J is TRBJ2-7; TRBD1 agrees at 7 bases. This CDR3 comprises 12 residues. Trimming at V came to 9 bases and at J to 3 bases, leaving 5 bases not matched to a gene. CDR1 and CDR2 from the germline V gene are SGHNT and YENEEA. The CDR3: CAREDRYYEQYF. The CDR3 region has the DNA TGTGCCAGAGAGGACAGGTACTACGAGCAGTACTTC.

The chain carries TRBV4-1 and TRBJ1-4; no firm D call. Per germline, CDR1 MGHRA and CDR2 YSYEKL. There are 15 residues in the CDR3. The V and J ends lost 2 bases and 8 bases respectively, with 15 bases between them. CDR3 sequence: CASSQRLTSKEKLFF. As DNA, the CDR3 is TGCGCCAGCAGCCAACGTCTAACTTCGAAGGAAAAACTGTTTTTT.

The genes are TRBV2 and TRBJ2-5; 9 nucleotides align to TRBD1. The CDR3 has 14 residues. CDR1 is SNHLY, CDR2 FYNNEI, per germline. The junction had 1 base not matched to a gene; V was cut back by 0 bases and J by 5 bases. The CDR3 DNA sequence: TGTGCCAGCAGTGAAGCGACAGGGGGGGAGACCCAGTACTTC. As protein: CASSEATGGETQYF.

The table lists this clone with a count of one. The chain combines TRBV5-1 with TRBJ2-3; 9 nucleotides match TRBD2. Per germline, CDR1 SGHRS and CDR2 YFSETQ. The CDR3 runs to 15 residues. V trimming: 4 bases; J trimming: 2 bases; junction bases outside the gene matches: 5. The CDR3 DNA follows: TGCGCCAGCAGCCCAGCGGGGGGCGACACAGATACGCAGTATTTT. It specifies CASSPAGGDTDTQYF.

This clone was observed a single time. The rearrangement links TRBV5-1 to TRBJ1-2, with D possibly TRBD1 on 6 matching bases. This CDR3 region has 14 residues. Germline-derived CDR1 and CDR2 are SGHRS and YFSETQ. V dropped 0 bases and J dropped 1 base, with 7 bases sitting between them. The CDR3 nucleotides are TGCGCCAGCAGCTTGGGGGACAATAACTATGGCTACACCTTC. This sequence encodes CASSLGDNNYGYTF.

The chain carries TRBV2 and TRBJ1-2; tentative D call: TRBD1 (6 bases). V lost 11 bases, J lost 6 bases, and 16 bases lay in between. The germline V gene has CDR1 SNHLY and CDR2 FYNNEI. CDR3 length equals 12 residues. The CDR3 loop reads CAGIRGEDGYTF. The CDR3 nucleotides are TGTGCCGGAATCAGGGGCGAGGATGGCTACACCTTC. The variable domain in full, completed from reference TRBV2 and TRBJ1-2, reads EPEVTQTPSHQVTQMGQEVILRCVPISNHLYFYWYRQILGQKVEFLVSFYNNEISEKSEIFDDQFSVERPDGSNFTLKIRSTKLEDSAMYFCAGIRGEDGYTFGSGTRLTVV.

V gene TRBV12-5 combines with J gene TRBJ1-2, with 7 bases matching TRBD1. The V gene end was trimmed by 1 base and the J gene end by 3 bases; junction bases not matched to a gene: 2. CDR3 size: 14 residues. Germline V gene sequence: CDR1 LGHNT, CDR2 FRNRAP. The DNA of the CDR3 is TGTGCTAGTGGTTTGGGACAGGGATACTATGGCTACACCTTC. Amino acids: CASGLGQGYYGYTF.

V is TRBV24-1 and J is TRBJ1-2; D gene unclear. V shed 1 base and J shed 6 bases, with 8 bases lying between them. Per germline, CDR1 KGHDR and CDR2 SFDVKD. The CDR3 covers 13 residues. The CDR3 loop reads CATSDFRENGYTF. The CDR3 DNA reads TGTGCCACCAGTGATTTCCGGGAAAATGGCTACACCTTC.

The rearrangement joins TRBV5-4 to TRBJ2-5, with 7 bases that match TRBD2. The CDR3 runs to 15 residues. V trimming: 5 bases; J trimming: 5 bases; junction bases outside the gene matches: 12. Germline CDR1 and CDR2: SGHNT and YYREEE (reference sequence). In DNA, the CDR3 is TGTGCCAGCAGTGTTCGCGCGGGGGACGGGGAGACCCAGTACTTC. Encoded protein: CASSVRAGDGETQYF.

The V and J genes are TRBV2 and TRBJ1-2; 8 nucleotides line up with TRBD1. J was trimmed by 7 bases and V by 2 bases; bases with no gene match: 9. Germline V gene sequence: CDR1 SNHLY, CDR2 FYNNEI. The CDR3 is 15 amino acids. CDR3 bases: TGTGCCAGCAGTGAAACCGGGACAGGTTCCTTTGGCTACACCTTC. This translates into CASSETGTGSFGYTF.

The rearrangement links TRBV6-5 to TRBJ1-5, with TRBD1 identical over 7 bases. CDR3 length: 15 amino acids. CDR1 MNHEY and CDR2 SVGAGI come from the germline V gene. V lost 7 bases to trimming and J lost 1 base; unmatched junction nucleotides: 7. The CDR3, as DNA: TGTGCCAGCAACCACAGGGACAGAAGCAATCAGCCCCAGCATTTT. This gives the protein CASNHRDRSNQPQHF.

The rearrangement joins TRBV5-1 to TRBJ2-2; 8 bases match TRBD1. Germline V gene sequence: CDR1 SGHRS, CDR2 YFSETQ. The V segment lost 4 bases and the J segment 5 bases; nucleotides outside the gene matches: 10. This CDR3 comprises 16 residues. The CDR3 region has the DNA TGCGCCAGCAGCCGGGGACAGGCGTTAACAACCGGGGAGCTGTTTTTT. Its protein product is CASSRGQALTTGELFF.

The chain carries TRBV27 and TRBJ2-1; 10 nucleotides agree with TRBD2. CDR3 length: 15 amino acids. The germline V gene encodes CDR1 MNHEY and CDR2 SMNVEV (reference sequence). The V gene end was trimmed by 5 bases and the J gene end by 4 bases; junction bases not matched to a gene: 5. The CDR3 sequence: CASSRLAGIYNEQFF. The CDR3 bases are TGTGCCAGCAGTCGACTAGCGGGTATATACAATGAGCAGTTCTTC.

This clone was observed a single time. The rearrangement joins TRBV28 to TRBJ1-4, with 8 nucleotides matching TRBD1. The CDR3 totals 15 residues. Germline V CDR1 and CDR2: MDHEN, SYDVKM. J was trimmed by 7 bases and V by 6 bases; bases with no gene match: 10. CDR3 in DNA: TGTGCCAGCAGCCCCCCGGACAGGGCGGCTGAAAAACTGTTTTTT. Its translation: CASSPPDRAAEKLFF.